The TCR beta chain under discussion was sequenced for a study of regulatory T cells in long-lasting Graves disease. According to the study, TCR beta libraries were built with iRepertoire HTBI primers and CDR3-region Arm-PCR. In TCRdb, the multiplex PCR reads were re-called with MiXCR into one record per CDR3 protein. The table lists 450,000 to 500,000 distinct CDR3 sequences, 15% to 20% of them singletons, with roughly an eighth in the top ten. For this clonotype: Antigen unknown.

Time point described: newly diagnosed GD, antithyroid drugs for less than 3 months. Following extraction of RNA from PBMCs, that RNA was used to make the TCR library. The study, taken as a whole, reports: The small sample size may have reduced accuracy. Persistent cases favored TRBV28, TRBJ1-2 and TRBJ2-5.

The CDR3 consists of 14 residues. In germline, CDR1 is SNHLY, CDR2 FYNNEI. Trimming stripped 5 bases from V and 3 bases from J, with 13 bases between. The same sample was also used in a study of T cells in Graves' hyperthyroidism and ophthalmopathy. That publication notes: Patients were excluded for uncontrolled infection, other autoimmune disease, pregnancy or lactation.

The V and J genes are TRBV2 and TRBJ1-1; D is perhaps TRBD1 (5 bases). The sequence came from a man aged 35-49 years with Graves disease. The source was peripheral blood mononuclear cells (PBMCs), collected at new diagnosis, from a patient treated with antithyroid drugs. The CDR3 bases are TGTGCCAGCAGTAGGGGCGGAAGTGACACTGAAGCTTTCTTT. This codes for CASSRGGSDTEAFF.